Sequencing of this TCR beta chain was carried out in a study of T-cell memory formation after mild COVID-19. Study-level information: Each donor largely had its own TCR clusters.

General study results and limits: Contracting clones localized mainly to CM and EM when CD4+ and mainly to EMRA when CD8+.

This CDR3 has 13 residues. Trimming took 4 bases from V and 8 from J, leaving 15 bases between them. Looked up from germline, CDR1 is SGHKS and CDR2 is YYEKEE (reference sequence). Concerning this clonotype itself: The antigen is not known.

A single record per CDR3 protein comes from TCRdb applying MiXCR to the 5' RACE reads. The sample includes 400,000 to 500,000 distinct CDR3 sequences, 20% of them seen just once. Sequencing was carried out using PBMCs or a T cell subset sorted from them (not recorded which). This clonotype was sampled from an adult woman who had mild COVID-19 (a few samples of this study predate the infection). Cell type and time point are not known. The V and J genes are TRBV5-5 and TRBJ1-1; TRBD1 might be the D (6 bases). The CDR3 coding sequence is TGTGCCAGCAGCAAAACAGGGTCGGGGGAAGCTTTCTTT. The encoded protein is CASSKTGSGEAFF.